This TCR beta chain was recovered during a study of CD8 T cells in Susac syndrome. This clonotype has just one count. With random hexamers, reverse transcription was performed on about 0.5 to 1 ug of RNA. TCRdb passed the immunoSEQ multiplex PCR reads through MiXCR, listing each CDR3 protein once. The sample records 100,000 to 150,000 distinct CDR3 sequences, 80% being singletons. The sequenced material came from CD8+ T cells from PBMCs. This TCR was recovered from a human donor with multiple sclerosis.

This CDR3 is CASKDYHSYNEQFF. The CDR3 coding sequence is TGTGCCAGTAAGGACTATCATTCCTACAATGAGCAGTTCTTC. This rearrangement joins TRBV19 to TRBJ2-1; tentative D call: TRBD2 (6 bases). The V and J ends lost 7 bases and 1 base respectively, with 11 bases between them. This CDR3 is built from 14 residues. Germline CDR1 reads LNHDA; CDR2 reads SQIVND (reference sequence).